This T cell receptor beta chain was captured by sequencing in a study of technical replicates of blood from a handful of donors. Method: immunoSEQ multiplex PCR; TCRdb's copy keeps in-frame clones and lacks some. The repertoire has tens of thousands of clones, about 82% of them found once; the top ten carry 5.6%. CDR1 is SNHLY and CDR2 is FYNNEI in the germline V gene. V was pared by 4 bases and J by 4 bases, with 19 bases between. This CDR3 has 16 residues. The sample consisted of PBMCs. This rearrangement joins TRBV2 to TRBJ1-1, with D perhaps TRBD1 (6 bases). The source is a human donor in good health. Some clones in this sample may be carry-over from other donors' samples. The CDR3 reads CASSGSQAGARTEAFF. DNA for the CDR3: TGTGCCAGCAGTGGATCTCAAGCGGGGGCGCGCACTGAAGCTTTCTTT.